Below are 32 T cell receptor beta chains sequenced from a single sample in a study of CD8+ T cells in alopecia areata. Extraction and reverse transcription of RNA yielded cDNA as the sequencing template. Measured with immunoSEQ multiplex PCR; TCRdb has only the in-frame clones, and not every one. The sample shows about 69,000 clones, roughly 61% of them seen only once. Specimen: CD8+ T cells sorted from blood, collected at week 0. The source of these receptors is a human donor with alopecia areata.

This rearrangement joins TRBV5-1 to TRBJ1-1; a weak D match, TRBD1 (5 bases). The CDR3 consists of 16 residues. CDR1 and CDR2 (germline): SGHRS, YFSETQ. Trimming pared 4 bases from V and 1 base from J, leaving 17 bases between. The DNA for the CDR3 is TGCGCCAGCAGCCTCCAATTTGCCGGGGCGAACACTGAAGCTTTCTTT. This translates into CASSLQFAGANTEAFF. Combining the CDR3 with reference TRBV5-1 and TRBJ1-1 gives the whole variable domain KAGVTQTPRYLIKTRGQQVTLSCSPISGHRSVSWYQQTPGQGLQFLFEYFSETQRNKGNFPGRFSGRQFSNSRSEMNVSTLELGDSALYLCASSLQFAGANTEAFFGQGTRLTVV.

CDR3 coding DNA: TGTGCCAGCAGAGGGGCGGGGGAAGAGACCCAGTACTTC. Its translation is CASRGAGEETQYF. The chain recombines TRBV7-8 with TRBJ2-5; 7 bases agree with TRBD2. This CDR3 comprises 13 residues. CDR1 is SGHVS and CDR2 is FQNEAQ in the germline V gene. J lost 3 bases, V lost 6 bases, and 4 bases had no gene match.

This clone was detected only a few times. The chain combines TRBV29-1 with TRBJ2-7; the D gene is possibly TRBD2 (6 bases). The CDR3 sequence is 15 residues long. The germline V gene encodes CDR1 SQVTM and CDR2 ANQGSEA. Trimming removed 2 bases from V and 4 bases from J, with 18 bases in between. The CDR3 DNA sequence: TGCAGCGTTGAAAGACGGGGGAGGACGTCATACGAGCAGTACTTC. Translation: CSVERRGRTSYEQYF.

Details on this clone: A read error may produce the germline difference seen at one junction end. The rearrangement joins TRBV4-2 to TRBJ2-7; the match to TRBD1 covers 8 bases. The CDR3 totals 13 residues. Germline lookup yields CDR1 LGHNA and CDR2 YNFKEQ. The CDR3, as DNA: TGTGCCAGCAGCCCTGGACAGGGCTACGGGCAGTACTTC. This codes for CASSPGQGYGQYF.

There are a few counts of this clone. CDR3 amino acids: CASSWDAATYEQYF. The CDR3 DNA follows: TGTGCCAGCAGCTGGGACGCTGCCACCTACGAGCAGTACTTC. The chain couples TRBV5-4 to TRBJ2-7, with D perhaps being TRBD1 or TRBD2 (5 bases each). The CDR3 totals 14 residues. CDR1 and CDR2 from the germline V gene are SGHNT and YYREEE (reference sequence). V gave up 3 bases and J gave up 2 bases, with 12 bases separating them.

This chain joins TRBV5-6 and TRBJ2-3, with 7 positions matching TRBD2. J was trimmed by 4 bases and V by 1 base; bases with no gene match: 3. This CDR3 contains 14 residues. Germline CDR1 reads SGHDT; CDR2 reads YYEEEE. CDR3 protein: CASSLIAGSDTQYF. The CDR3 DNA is TGTGCCAGCAGCTTGATAGCGGGCTCAGATACGCAGTATTTT.

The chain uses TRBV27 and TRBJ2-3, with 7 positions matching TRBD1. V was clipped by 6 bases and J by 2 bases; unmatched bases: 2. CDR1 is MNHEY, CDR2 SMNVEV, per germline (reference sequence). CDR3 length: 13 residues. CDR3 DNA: TGTGCCAGCAGGACAGGGATCACAGATACGCAGTATTTT. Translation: CASRTGITDTQYF.

The DNA for the CDR3 is TGTGCCAGCAGCCCGGGACTAGCGGCTAGCACAGATACGCAGTATTTT. Translated: CASSPGLAASTDTQYF. The genes are TRBV5-4 and TRBJ2-3; 11 bases map to TRBD2. J lost 0 bases, V lost 4 bases, and 4 bases had no gene match. The CDR3 loop spans 16 amino acids. CDR1 and CDR2 (germline): SGHNT, YYREEE (reference sequence).

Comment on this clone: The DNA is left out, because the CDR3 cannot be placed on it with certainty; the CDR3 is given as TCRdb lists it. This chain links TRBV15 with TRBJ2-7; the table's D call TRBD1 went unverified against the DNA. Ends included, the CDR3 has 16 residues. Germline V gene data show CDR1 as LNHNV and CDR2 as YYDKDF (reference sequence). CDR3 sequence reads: CATSRDNFGTGNSKYF.

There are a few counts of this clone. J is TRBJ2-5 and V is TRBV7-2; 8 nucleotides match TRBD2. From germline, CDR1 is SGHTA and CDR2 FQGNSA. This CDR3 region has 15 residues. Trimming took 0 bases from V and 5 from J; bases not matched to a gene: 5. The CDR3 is CASSLADGRVETQYF. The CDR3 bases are TGTGCCAGCAGCTTAGCCGACGGGAGGGTGGAGACCCAGTACTTC. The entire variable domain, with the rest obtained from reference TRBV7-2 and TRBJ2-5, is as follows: GAGVSQSPSNKVTEKGKDVELRCDPISGHTALYWYRQSLGQGLEFLIYFQGNSAPDKSGLPSDRFSAERTGGSVSTLTIQRTQQEDSAVYLCASSLADGRVETQYFGPGTRLLVL.

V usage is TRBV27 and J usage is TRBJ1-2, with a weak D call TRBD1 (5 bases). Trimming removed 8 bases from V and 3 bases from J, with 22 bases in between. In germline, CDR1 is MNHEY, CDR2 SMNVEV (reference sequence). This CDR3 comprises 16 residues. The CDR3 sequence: CASQTSGKNQDYGYTF. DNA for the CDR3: TGTGCCAGCCAGACCTCAGGGAAGAATCAAGACTATGGCTACACCTTC.

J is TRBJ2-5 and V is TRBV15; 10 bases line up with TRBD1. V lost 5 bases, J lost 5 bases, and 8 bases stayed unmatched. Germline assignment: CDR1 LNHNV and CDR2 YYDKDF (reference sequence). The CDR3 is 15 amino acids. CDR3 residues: CATSPESDRGETQYF. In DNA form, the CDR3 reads TGTGCCACCAGCCCAGAGTCGGACAGGGGGGAGACCCAGTACTTC.

The CDR3 sequence is CASSLMDREEMDIQYF. CDR3 in DNA: TGTGCCAGCAGTTTAATGGACAGGGAGGAAATGGACATTCAGTACTTC. The chain has TRBV27 and TRBJ2-4; 8 bases line up with TRBD1. Germline CDR1 reads MNHEY; CDR2 reads SMNVEV (reference sequence). This CDR3 has 16 amino acids. The junction had 11 bases not matched to a gene; V was cut back by 2 bases and J by 8 bases.

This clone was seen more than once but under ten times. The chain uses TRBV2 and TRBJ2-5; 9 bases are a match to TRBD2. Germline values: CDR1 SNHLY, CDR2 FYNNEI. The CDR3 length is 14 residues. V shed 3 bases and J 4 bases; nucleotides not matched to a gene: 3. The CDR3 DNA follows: TGTGCCAGCAGTGACAGAGCGGGAGGAGAGACCCAGTACTTC. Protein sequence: CASSDRAGGETQYF.

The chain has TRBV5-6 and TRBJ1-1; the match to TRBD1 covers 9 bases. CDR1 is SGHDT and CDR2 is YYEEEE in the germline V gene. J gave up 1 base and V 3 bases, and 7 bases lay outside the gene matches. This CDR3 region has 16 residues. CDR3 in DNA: TGTGCCAGCAGCTATACAGGGGGCTCGGGGAACACTGAAGCTTTCTTT. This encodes CASSYTGGSGNTEAFF.

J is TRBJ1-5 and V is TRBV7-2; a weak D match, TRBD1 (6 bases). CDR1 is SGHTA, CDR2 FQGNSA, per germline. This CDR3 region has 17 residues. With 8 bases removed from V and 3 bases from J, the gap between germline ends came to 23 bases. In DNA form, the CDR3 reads TGTGCCAGCGGTGAAGGACAGCCAGGGCCCCTCAATCAGCCCCAGCATTTT. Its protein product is CASGEGQPGPLNQPQHF.

The CDR3 bases are TGTGCCAGCAGTTTATGGGCGGGGGGTTCGAATGGCTACACCTTC. Translation gives CASSLWAGGSNGYTF. The rearrangement joins TRBV27 to TRBJ1-2; D might be TRBD1 (5 bases). Trimming cost V 1 base and J 6 bases, with 15 bases left between them. The CDR3 runs 15 residues. Germline V gene lookup returns CDR1 MNHEY and CDR2 SMNVEV (reference sequence).

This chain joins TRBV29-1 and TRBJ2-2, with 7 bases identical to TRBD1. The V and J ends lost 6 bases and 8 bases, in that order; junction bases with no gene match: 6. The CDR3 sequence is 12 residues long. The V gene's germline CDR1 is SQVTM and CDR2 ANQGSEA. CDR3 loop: CSVDDRVGELFF. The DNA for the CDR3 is TGCAGCGTGGATGACAGGGTTGGGGAGCTGTTTTTT.

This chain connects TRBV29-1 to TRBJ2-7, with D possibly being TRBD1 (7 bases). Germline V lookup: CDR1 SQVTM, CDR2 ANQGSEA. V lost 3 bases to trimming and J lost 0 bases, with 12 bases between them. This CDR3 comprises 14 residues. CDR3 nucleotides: TGCAGCGTTGACCCAGGGGGGCCCTCCTACGAGCAGTACTTC. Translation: CSVDPGGPSYEQYF.

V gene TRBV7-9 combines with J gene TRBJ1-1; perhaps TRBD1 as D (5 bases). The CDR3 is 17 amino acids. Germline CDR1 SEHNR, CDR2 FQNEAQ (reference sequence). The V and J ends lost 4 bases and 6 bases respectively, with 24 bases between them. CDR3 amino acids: CASSSPLLGGRVAEAFF. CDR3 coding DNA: TGTGCCAGCAGCTCCCCATTACTGGGGGGAAGAGTCGCTGAAGCTTTCTTT.

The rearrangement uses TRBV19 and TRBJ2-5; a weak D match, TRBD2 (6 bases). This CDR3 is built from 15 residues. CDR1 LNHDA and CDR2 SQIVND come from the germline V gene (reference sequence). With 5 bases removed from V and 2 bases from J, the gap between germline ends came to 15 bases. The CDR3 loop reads CASSPEGRSQETQYF. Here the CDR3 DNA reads TGTGCCAGTAGTCCGGAGGGGCGTTCGCAAGAGACCCAGTACTTC.

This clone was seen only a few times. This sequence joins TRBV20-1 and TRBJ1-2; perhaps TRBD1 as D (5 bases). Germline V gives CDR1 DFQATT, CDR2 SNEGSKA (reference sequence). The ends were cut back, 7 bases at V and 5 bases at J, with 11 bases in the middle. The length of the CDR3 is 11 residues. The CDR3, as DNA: TGCAGTGTTCCCCAGGGATATGGCTACACCTTC. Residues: CSVPQGYGYTF.

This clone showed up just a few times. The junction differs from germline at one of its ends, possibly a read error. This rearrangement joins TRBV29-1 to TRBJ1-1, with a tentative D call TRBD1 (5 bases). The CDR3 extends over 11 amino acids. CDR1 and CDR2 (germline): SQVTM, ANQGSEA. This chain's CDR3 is CSVGSTTGQTF. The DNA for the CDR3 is TGCAGCGTTGGGTCCACTACGGGGCAAACTTTT.

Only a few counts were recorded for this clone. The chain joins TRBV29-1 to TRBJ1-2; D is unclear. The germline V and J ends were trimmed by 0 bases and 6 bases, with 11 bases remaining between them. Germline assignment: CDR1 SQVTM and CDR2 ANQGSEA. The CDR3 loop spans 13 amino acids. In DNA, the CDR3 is TGCAGCGTTGAAGATCCGGGTATCGATGGCTACACCTTC. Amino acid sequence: CSVEDPGIDGYTF.

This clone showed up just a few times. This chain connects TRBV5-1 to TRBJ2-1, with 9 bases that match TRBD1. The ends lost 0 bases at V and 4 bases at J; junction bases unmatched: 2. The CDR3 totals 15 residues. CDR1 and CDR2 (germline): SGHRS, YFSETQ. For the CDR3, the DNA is TGCGCCAGCAGCTTGGTGACAGGGGGTTACAATGAGCAGTTCTTC. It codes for CASSLVTGGYNEQFF.

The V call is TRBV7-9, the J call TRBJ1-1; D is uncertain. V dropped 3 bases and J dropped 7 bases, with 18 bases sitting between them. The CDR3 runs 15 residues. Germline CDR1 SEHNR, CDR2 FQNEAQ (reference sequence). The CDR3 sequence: CASSLAEIGAYEAFF. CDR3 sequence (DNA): TGTGCCAGCAGCTTGGCCGAAATTGGAGCGTATGAAGCTTTCTTT.

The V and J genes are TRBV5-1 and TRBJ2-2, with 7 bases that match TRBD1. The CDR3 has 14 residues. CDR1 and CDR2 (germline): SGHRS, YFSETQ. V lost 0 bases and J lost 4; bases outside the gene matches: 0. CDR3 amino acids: CASSLAGGTGELFF. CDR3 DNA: TGCGCCAGCAGCTTGGCAGGGGGCACCGGGGAGCTGTTTTTT. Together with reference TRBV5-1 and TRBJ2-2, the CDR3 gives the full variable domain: KAGVTQTPRYLIKTRGQQVTLSCSPISGHRSVSWYQQTPGQGLQFLFEYFSETQRNKGNFPGRFSGRQFSNSRSEMNVSTLELGDSALYLCASSLAGGTGELFFGEGSRLTVL.

As DNA, the CDR3 is TGCGCCAGCAGCCAGCTAGAGACCGCGGCTGGAAGCGGCTACACCTTC. Amino acids: CASSQLETAAGSGYTF. This chain connects TRBV4-3 to TRBJ1-2; D gene unclear. Trimming took 3 bases from V and 8 from J, leaving 22 bases between them. The germline V gene has CDR1 LGHNA and CDR2 YSLEER. The length of the CDR3 is 16 residues.

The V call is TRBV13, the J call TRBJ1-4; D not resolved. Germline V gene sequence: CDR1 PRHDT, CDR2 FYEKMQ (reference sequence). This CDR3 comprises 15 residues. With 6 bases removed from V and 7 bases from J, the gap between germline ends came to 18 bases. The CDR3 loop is CASSLSAALGEKLFF. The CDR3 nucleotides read TGTGCCAGCAGTTTATCAGCAGCCCTGGGTGAAAAACTGTTTTTT.

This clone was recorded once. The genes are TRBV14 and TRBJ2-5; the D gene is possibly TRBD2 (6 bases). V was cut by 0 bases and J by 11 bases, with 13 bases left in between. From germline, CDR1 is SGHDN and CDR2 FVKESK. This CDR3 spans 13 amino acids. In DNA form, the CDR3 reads TGTGCCAGCAGCCAAGACCAGACGGGAGAGCAGTACTTC. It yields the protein CASSQDQTGEQYF.

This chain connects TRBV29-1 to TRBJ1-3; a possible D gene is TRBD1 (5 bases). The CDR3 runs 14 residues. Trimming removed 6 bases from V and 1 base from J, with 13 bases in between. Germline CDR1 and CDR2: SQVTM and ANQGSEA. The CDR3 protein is CSVGERGSGNTIYF. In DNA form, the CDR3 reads TGCAGCGTCGGGGAGCGGGGGTCTGGAAACACCATATATTTT.

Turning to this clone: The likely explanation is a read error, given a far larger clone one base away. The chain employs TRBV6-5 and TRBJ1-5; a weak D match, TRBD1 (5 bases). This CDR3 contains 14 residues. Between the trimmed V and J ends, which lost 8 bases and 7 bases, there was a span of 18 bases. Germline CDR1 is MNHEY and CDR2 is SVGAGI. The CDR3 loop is CASGSGASEQPQHF. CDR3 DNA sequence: TGTGCCAGCGGGAGCGGGGCTTCAGAACAGCCCCAGCATTTT.